The 15 T cell receptor beta chains below all came from one sample that was sequenced in a study of blood T cell repertoires in COVID-19. Using immunoSEQ multiplex PCR, the repertoire was profiled, and TCRdb retains in-frame clones only, with some absent. The sample has hundreds of thousands of clones; roughly nine tenths are singletons. The sample was PBMCs or T cells enriched from blood (not recorded which). The receptor set was obtained from a woman between 18 and 29 years old with acute COVID-19.

The rearrangement links TRBV18 to TRBJ1-1, with D perhaps matching TRBD1 (5 bases). The CDR3 is 17 residues long. Germline V gene data show CDR1 as KGHSH and CDR2 as LQKENI. V lost 4 bases, J lost 1 base, and 19 bases lay in between. The DNA of the CDR3 is TGTGCCAGCTCACTCCTCGTAAGGGGAGGGGAGAACACTGAAGCTTTCTTT. Protein sequence: CASSLLVRGGENTEAFF.

V and J are TRBV7-9 and TRBJ2-7; unclear D gene. The V end lost 5 bases, the J end lost 3 bases, and 5 bases lay between the germline ends. CDR3 size: 11 residues. Per the germline V gene, CDR1 is SEHNR and CDR2 is FQNEAQ (reference sequence). The CDR3: CASSLNYEQYF. The CDR3 DNA sequence: TGTGCCAGCAGCCTAAACTACGAGCAGTACTTC.

Notes on this clone: This CDR3 is also generated by other DNA sequences in the sample. This sequence joins TRBV2 and TRBJ1-5; maybe TRBD1 (6 bases). The CDR3 sequence is 12 residues long. In germline, CDR1 is SNHLY, CDR2 FYNNEI. Trimming pared 5 bases from V and 6 bases from J, leaving 8 bases between. CDR3 protein: CASSPGVQPQHF. The CDR3 DNA reads TGTGCCAGCAGTCCAGGGGTTCAGCCCCAGCATTTT.

V and J are TRBV4-1 and TRBJ1-6; D is uncertain. The CDR3 is 17 amino acids. V was cut by 0 bases and J by 0 bases, with 9 bases left in between. CDR1 and CDR2 (germline): MGHRA, YSYEKL. Written as DNA, the CDR3 is TGCGCCAGCAGCCAAGAAATAGGGAGCTCCTATAATTCACCCCTCCACTTT. This translates into CASSQEIGSSYNSPLHF.

The chain couples TRBV12-5 to TRBJ1-4; D unresolved. This CDR3 is built from 17 residues. CDR1 is LGHNT and CDR2 is FRNRAP in the germline V gene. V shed 3 bases and J shed 8 bases, with 22 bases lying between them. The CDR3 sequence is CASGFHTSVFAGEKLFF. The CDR3 DNA is TGTGCTAGTGGTTTCCATACCTCGGTTTTCGCAGGAGAAAAACTGTTTTTT.

V usage is TRBV2 and J usage is TRBJ1-2; 9 bases map to TRBD1. Germline CDR1 is SNHLY and CDR2 is FYNNEI. The CDR3 extends over 11 amino acids. Unmatched junction bases numbered 4, after V lost 10 bases and J lost 7 bases. CDR3 bases: TGTGCCAAACAGGGGGCGCGTGGCTACACCTTC. Translated: CAKQGARGYTF.

V is TRBV7-6 and J is TRBJ1-1, with no clear D. The V end lost 0 bases, the J end lost 2 bases, and 10 bases lay between the germline ends. CDR1 is SGHVS, CDR2 FNYEAQ, per germline. The CDR3 has 15 amino acids. CDR3 sequence: CASSLAVVTNTEAFF. DNA for the CDR3: TGTGCCAGCAGCTTAGCGGTCGTGACAAACACTGAAGCTTTCTTT.

V gene TRBV29-1 combines with J gene TRBJ2-3, with D maybe TRBD1 (5 bases). The CDR3 runs to 16 residues. With 0 bases removed from V and 0 bases from J, the gap between germline ends came to 13 bases. Germline V gene lookup returns CDR1 SQVTM and CDR2 ANQGSEA. The CDR3 loop reads CSVEDPTVFSTDTQYF. CDR3 nucleotides: TGCAGCGTTGAAGACCCGACAGTATTTAGCACAGATACGCAGTATTTT.

This chain uses TRBV7-6 with TRBJ2-2; no clear D. Germline assignment: CDR1 SGHVS and CDR2 FNYEAQ. This CDR3 spans 16 amino acids. Between the trimmed V and J ends, which lost 5 bases and 1 base, there was a span of 14 bases. The CDR3 loop reads CASSLKSGENTGELFF. The CDR3 region has the DNA TGTGCCAGCAGCCTCAAGTCGGGTGAGAACACCGGGGAGCTGTTTTTT.

This clone was found once. This sequence joins TRBV7-9 and TRBJ2-1; 10 nucleotides match TRBD2. The V gene's germline CDR1 is SEHNR and CDR2 FQNEAQ (reference sequence). Trimming removed 1 base from V and 7 bases from J; junction bases left unmatched: 10. The CDR3 is 17 residues long. The CDR3 nucleotides are TGTGCCAGCAGCTTAGGTCCAGCGGGAGGGCCTTTAAATGAGCAGTTCTTC. This gives the protein CASSLGPAGGPLNEQFF.

V is TRBV28 and J is TRBJ1-2, with D unclear. Germline loops: CDR1 MDHEN, CDR2 SYDVKM. The CDR3 is 14 amino acids. The ends were cut back, 7 bases at V and 2 bases at J, with 14 bases in the middle. The DNA for the CDR3 is TGTGCCAGCAATGTGGTGGAGTACAACTATGGCTACACCTTC. Its protein is CASNVVEYNYGYTF.

The genes are TRBV5-6 and TRBJ2-7; a possible D gene is TRBD2 (5 bases). The CDR3 totals 15 residues. The V end lost 2 bases, the J end lost 0 bases, and 12 bases lay between the germline ends. Looked up from germline, CDR1 is SGHDT and CDR2 is YYEEEE. CDR3 residues: CASSFSGLFSYEQYF. The CDR3 DNA is TGTGCCAGCAGCTTTAGTGGACTGTTCTCCTACGAGCAGTACTTC.

The V and J genes are TRBV9 and TRBJ2-2; 9 nucleotides line up with TRBD1. Germline loops: CDR1 SGDLS, CDR2 YYNGEE. J gave up 7 bases and V 3 bases, and 10 bases lay outside the gene matches. CDR3 length: 16 amino acids. The DNA for the CDR3 is TGTGCCAGCAGCGGAGGGGACAGGGTTGTAAACGGGGAGCTGTTTTTT. It codes for CASSGGDRVVNGELFF.

This chain connects TRBV7-6 to TRBJ2-2; D uncertain. This CDR3 has 14 amino acids. The germline V gene encodes CDR1 SGHVS and CDR2 FNYEAQ. The V end lost 1 base, the J end lost 5 bases, and 8 bases lay between the germline ends. In DNA, the CDR3 is TGTGCCAGCAGCTTAGACGGTAGTACCGGGGAGCTGTTTTTT. Translated, it gives CASSLDGSTGELFF.

The V and J genes are TRBV19 and TRBJ1-4; 10 bases line up with TRBD1. The junction had 5 bases not matched to a gene; V was cut back by 6 bases and J by 7 bases. This CDR3 comprises 14 residues. Germline V CDR1 and CDR2: LNHDA, SQIVND (reference sequence). CDR3 residues: CASRRTGGGEKLFF. CDR3 DNA sequence: TGTGCCAGTAGAAGGACAGGGGGAGGTGAAAAACTGTTTTTT.